This T cell receptor beta chain appears in the sequencing data of a study of T cells in localized non-small cell lung cancer. The CDR3 consists of 14 residues. The V end was cut by 2 bases, the J end by 4 bases, with 11 bases between. Germline-derived CDR1 and CDR2 are LGHNA and YNFKEQ. Here immunoSEQ multiplex PCR was the method, and the copy in TCRdb shows in-frame clones only, minus some. This sample has over 35,000 clones, with about 86% found just once. This sequence was found in a male donor aged 60 or over with stage II lung adenocarcinoma. The material sequenced was peripheral blood mononuclear cells, taken before any cancer treatment. The genes are TRBV4-2 and TRBJ2-5, with D possibly TRBD2 on 5 matching bases. The CDR3 DNA reads TGTGCCAGCAGCCAACCGGACTCAGGAGAGACCCAGTACTTC. Translated: CASSQPDSGETQYF.